This T cell receptor (beta chain) derives from a study of blood T cell repertoires in COVID-19. V was pared by 3 bases and J by 5 bases, with 4 bases of the junction left unmatched. Per germline, CDR1 SEHNR and CDR2 FQNEAQ (reference sequence). This CDR3 has 14 residues. The table came from immunoSEQ multiplex PCR; TCRdb's copy has only in-frame clones and leaves some out. The table shows some 130,000 clones, with almost 85% occurring only once. The sample consisted of peripheral blood. This sequence originates from a man aged 60-69 years with acute or convalescent COVID-19. V is TRBV7-9 and J is TRBJ2-3, with 8 bases that match TRBD1. CDR3 bases: TGTGCCAGCAGCTTCCGACAGGGGATAGATACGCAGTATTTT. Amino acid sequence: CASSFRQGIDTQYF.